This is a list of T cell receptor beta chains from one sample in a study of blood T cell repertoires in COVID-19. Repertoires were generated with immunoSEQ multiplex PCR, while TCRdb's copy carries only in-frame clones and drops some. The sample comprises fewer than 50,000 clones, around 86% of which are singletons, and approximately 14% rests with the top ten. What was sequenced was peripheral blood. These TCRs come from a human donor in a cohort sampled during active COVID-19. The CDR3 runs from the conserved cysteine through the conserved F or W. D genes are given only for firm matches. Not all rows give a size; the values are once, few, many and, for expanded clones, a class.

size | J | V | D | DNA | CDR3
- | TRBJ2-1 | TRBV19 | TRBD2 | TGTGCCAGTAGCGGACTAGCGGGAGGGCCCCTTAAGGAGCAGTTCTTC | CASSGLAGGPLKEQFF
- | TRBJ2-3 | TRBV7-2 | TRBD2 | TGTGCCAGCAGCTCTCCTAGCGGGAGGGCCTGGACAGATACGCAGTATTTT | CASSSPSGRAWTDTQYF
- | TRBJ2-1 | TRBV5-6 | - | TGTGCCAGCAGCGTATACCGGGACTTCAACAATGAGCAGTTCTTC | CASSVYRDFNNEQFF
- | TRBJ2-1 | TRBV7-3 | TRBD1 | TGTGCCAGCACCCCAGTCGGCCAGGGGGCGACAGATGAGCAGTTCTTC | CASTPVGQGATDEQFF
- | TRBJ2-7 | TRBV5-1 | TRBD1 | TGCGCCAGCAGCTCGACCGGGACAGGTTCCTACGAGCAGTACTTC | CASSSTGTGSYEQYF
- | TRBJ2-3 | TRBV5-1 | - | TGCGCCAGCAGCTTGGTAGGCGGTTCCACAGATACGCAGTATTTT | CASSLVGGSTDTQYF
- | TRBJ2-2 | TRBV18 | - | TGTGCCAGCTCACTTTTGAGCACCGATTACACCGGGGAGCTGTTTTTT | CASSLLSTDYTGELFF
- | TRBJ2-3 | TRBV9 | - | TGTGCCAGCAGCGGGGAGGGGGACACTACCACAGATACGCAGTATTTT | CASSGEGDTTTDTQYF
- | TRBJ2-7 | TRBV27 | - | TGTGCCAGCAGTCGCCGGGACACATCCTACGAGCAGTACTTC | CASSRRDTSYEQYF
- | TRBJ1-3 | TRBV7-2 | - | TGTGCCAGCAGCTTAAATTTTCGTGGGGCGCTAGGTGGAAACACCATATATTTT | CASSLNFRGALGGNTIYF
- | TRBJ2-6 | TRBV9 | TRBD1 | TGTGCCAGCAGCCGACAGGGGGCTGGTGGGGCCAACGTCCTGACTTTC | CASSRQGAGGANVLTF
- | TRBJ2-1 | TRBV19 | - | TGTGCCAGTAGAAATCCGGGACTCCCACCCGGTGAGCAGTTCTTC | CASRNPGLPPGEQFF
- | TRBJ1-1 | TRBV5-1 | - | TGCGCCAGCAGACCGGGTACAGGGTCTTTTGTAGCTTTCTTT | CASRPGTGSFVAFF
once | TRBJ2-2 | TRBV19 | - | TGTGCCAGTGGGTCCAGCGCGAACACCGGGGAGCTGTTTTTT | CASGSSANTGELFF
- | TRBJ2-3 | TRBV6-2/TRBV6-3 | TRBD2 | TGTGCCAGCAGTACTCAGCGGGAGTGGGATACGCAGTATTTT | CASSTQREWDTQYF
- | TRBJ1-5 | TRBV19 | - | TGTGCCAGTAGTATACTGTCGGGGAGCAATCAGCCCCAGCATTTT | CASSILSGSNQPQHF
- | TRBJ2-5 | TRBV11-3 | TRBD1 | TGTGCCAGCAGCCCCCGGACAGGGGGCGGTGGGACCCAGTACTTC | CASSPRTGGGGTQYF
- | TRBJ1-4 | TRBV18 | - | TGTGCCAGCTCACGGACTTTCGGTGGCCGTGAAAAACTGTTTTTT | CASSRTFGGREKLFF
few | TRBJ1-3 | TRBV7-9 | TRBD1 | TGTGCCAGCAGCCTAACTTGGACAGGGGGCCTAAACACCATATATTTT | CASSLTWTGGLNTIYF
- | TRBJ2-1 | TRBV7-6 | - | TGTGCCAGCAGCCCAGGGGGCGGGGGATACAATGAGCAGTTCTTC | CASSPGGGGYNEQFF
- | TRBJ2-2 | TRBV10-3 | - | TGTGCCATCCGTACGACAGTCCCGAACACCGGGGAGCTGTTTTTT | CAIRTTVPNTGELFF
- | TRBJ1-6 | TRBV5-3 | TRBD1 | TGTGCCAGAAGCACCAGCGGACAGGGGGTTTCACCCCTCCACTTT | CARSTSGQGVSPLHF
- | TRBJ1-2 | TRBV5-5 | - | TGTGCCAGCAGCTTGGGTGGGGGGGCCTTGGTCTCGGGCTACACCTTC | CASSLGGGALVSGYTF
- | TRBJ1-4 | TRBV5-1 | TRBD1 | TGCGCCAGCAGCCCCGGGACAGAGGGTGAAAAACTGTTTTTT | CASSPGTEGEKLFF
- | TRBJ2-1 | TRBV14 | TRBD2 | TGTGCCAGCAGCCGGATTAGACTAGCGGGGGTCAATGAGCAGTTCTTC | CASSRIRLAGVNEQFF
- | TRBJ1-2 | TRBV6-1 | - | TGTGCCAGCAGTGAAGTGGGCATAACTAACTATGGCTACACCTTC | CASSEVGITNYGYTF
- | TRBJ2-1 | TRBV19 | TRBD2 | TGTGCCAGTAGTACCGGGACTAGCGGATACAATGAGCAGTTCTTC | CASSTGTSGYNEQFF
- | TRBJ1-1 | TRBV10-3 | - | TGTGCCATCAGTGACCATGGACAGACTGAAGCTTTCTTT | CAISDHGQTEAFF
- | TRBJ2-7 | TRBV5-8 | - | TGTGCCAGCAGCTTCCGGGGAGTTAGCTACGAGCAGTACTTC | CASSFRGVSYEQYF
- | TRBJ1-3 | TRBV18 | TRBD1 | TGTGCCAGCTCACCAACCGGGACAGCTGGAAACACCATATATTTT | CASSPTGTAGNTIYF
few | TRBJ2-1 | TRBV4-1 | - | TGCGCCAGCAGCCAGGCCAGGACTGCGATAACCACCAATGAGCAGTTCTTC | CASSQARTAITTNEQFF
few | TRBJ1-5 | TRBV19 | TRBD1 | TGTGCCAGTAGTATAGGTGGACAGGGGGCCCTGAAGCCCCAGCATTTT | CASSIGGQGALKPQHF
- | TRBJ1-1 | TRBV6-4 | - | TGTGCCAGCAAGGCACAGGGTTGGGGGAACACTGAAGCTTTCTTT | CASKAQGWGNTEAFF
- | TRBJ2-2 | TRBV30 | TRBD1 | TGTGCCTGGAGTCCAACGGGACAGGGGACCGGGGAGCTGTTTTTT | CAWSPTGQGTGELFF
- | TRBJ1-4 | TRBV28 | - | TGTGCCAGCCACCCGTCGGGGGGCGGTGAAAAACTGTTTTTT | CASHPSGGGEKLFF
- | TRBJ1-1 | TRBV6-1 | - | TGTGCCAGCAGTGAAGCGCGCGGGGCCACTGAAGCTTTCTTT | CASSEARGATEAFF
- | TRBJ2-1 | TRBV4-1 | TRBD2 | TGCGCCAGCAGCCAAATTGGACTAGCGGGGGGTAATGAGCAGTTCTTC | CASSQIGLAGGNEQFF
few | TRBJ1-2 | TRBV10-3 | TRBD1 | TGTGCCATCAGTCACCCGACAGGGGGCGGAGGGTATGGCTACACCTTC | CAISHPTGGGGYGYTF
- | TRBJ2-7 | TRBV20-1 | - | TGCAGTGCTAGTCATCCCACAGGGTCCTACGAGCAGTACTTC | CSASHPTGSYEQYF
- | TRBJ2-1 | TRBV27 | TRBD2 | TGTGCCAGCAGATCTAGCGGGAGTCCCTACAATGAGCAGTTCTTC | CASRSSGSPYNEQFF
- | TRBJ2-2 | TRBV19 | TRBD2 | TGTGCCAGTAGTATAGGGGGGAGGGCCGGGGAGCTGTTTTTT | CASSIGGRAGELFF
- | TRBJ2-3 | TRBV7-8 | TRBD2 | TGTGCCAGCAGCAACCTACTAGCGGGAGGGGTAGATACGCAGTATTTT | CASSNLLAGGVDTQYF